This entry features one TCR beta chain sequence. Its target is not known. The study drew its donors from healthy HIV-negative adults without recent acute infections or vaccinations. The method was immunoSEQ multiplex PCR; TCRdb's version includes in-frame clones alone and lacks a portion of them. The sample consists of some 2.4 million clones, approximately 94% of them appearing once. The data were obtained in a study of shared clonotypes between healthy human individuals. Study details: Three plates each covered CD4 naive and memory; CD8 naive two, CD8 memory one.

Study results and caveats: When naive CD4 clonotypes were compared across several donors, roughly 4.9% were shared. Researchers sampled blood only, noting tissue repertoires likely differ.

Germline loops: CDR1 SQVTM, CDR2 ANQGSEA. V was clipped by 4 bases and J by 2 bases, with 13 bases between them. The CDR3 sequence is 14 residues long. The gene calls are TRBV29-1 and TRBJ2-3; D not resolved. What was sequenced was naive CD4+ T cells from PBMCs. The subset: CD45RA+ positively selected. This receptor was obtained from a man in his late teens or twenties in good health. Some clones in this sample may be carry-over from other donors' samples. For the CDR3, the DNA is TGCAGCGTTGTATGGCGAAGGCCCACAGATACGCAGTATTTT. It specifies CSVVWRRPTDTQYF.